This T cell receptor (beta chain) appears in the sequencing data of a study of blood T cell repertoires in COVID-19. The protocol was immunoSEQ multiplex PCR, while the TCRdb copy is restricted to in-frame clones and leaves out a portion. Here the sample spans approximately 670,000 clones, just under 90% being singletons. V lost 6 bases and J 2 bases, leaving 13 bases between the germline ends. The CDR3 consists of 14 residues. Germline V gene sequence: CDR1 KGHSH, CDR2 LQKENI. The rearrangement links TRBV18 to TRBJ1-1, with D possibly matching TRBD1 (6 bases). The receptor comes from a woman aged 18-30 years with acute or convalescent COVID-19. Sequencing was performed on peripheral blood. CDR3 sequence reads: CASSVAGANTEAFF. The CDR3 nucleotides are TGTGCCAGCTCTGTGGCGGGGGCAAACACTGAAGCTTTCTTT. The variable domain in full, with the rest retrieved from reference TRBV18 and TRBJ1-1, is NAGVMQNPRHLVRRRGQEARLRCSPMKGHSHVYWYRQLPEEGLKFMVYLQKENIIDESGMPKERFSAEFPKEGPSILRIQQVVRGDSAAYFCASSVAGANTEAFFGQGTRLTVV.